The clone carrying this T cell receptor (beta chain) was counted at least ten times. Its antigen remains unknown. This specimen belongs to a study of T cells after yellow fever vaccination. The study's findings and limits: Contamination by abundant bulk-population clonotypes could be present in FACS-sorted repertoires. Booster samples showed a return of most primary-vaccination clones (almost 97% CD4, about 87% CD8).

TCRdb re-called the 5' RACE reads with MiXCR, one entry per CDR3 protein. Of over 100,000 distinct CDR3 sequences detected, around 8% appear once; the ten largest clones hold 25%. From germline, CDR1 is SEHNR and CDR2 FQNEAQ (reference sequence). The J segment lost 6 bases and the V segment lost 8 bases, leaving 3 bases of the junction unmatched. CDR3 length: 14 residues. Sequencing was performed on CD8+ T cells sorted from PBMCs, taken 45 days after the yellow fever booster vaccination. The chain couples TRBV7-9 to TRBJ2-1; 14 bases are a match to TRBD2. This receptor was identified in a man aged 25-45 years who received the YFV17D yellow fever vaccine. The CDR3 coding sequence is TGTGCCAGCGCCGGACTAGCGGGGGGCAATGAGCAGTTCTTC. It codes for CASAGLAGGNEQFF.